This T cell receptor beta chain was recorded in a study of shared clonotypes between healthy human individuals (dated by TCRdb to the early 2020s). Broadly, across the study: The cohort included a few men and a couple of women between 18 and 49 years of age. Blood TCR repertoires of a handful of healthy adults were deeply sequenced to estimate repertoire size and the extent of clonotype sharing between individuals. Libraries were prepared and TCR repertoires were sequenced by different laboratories using diverse techniques, in order to increase sequencing depth and limit assay-specific biases. Between about 0.85 and 8.9 billion PBMCs per donor were obtained by leukapheresis. Overall results and qualifications from the work: Because the study included a small number of donors, the genetic and exposure-history diversity represented was limited. Based on pairwise subsampling, the degree of clonotype sharing among donors was expected to be affected by sequencing depth. Sampling was limited to blood, and TCR repertoires in tissue likely differ from TCR repertoires in blood.

Using the deep immunoSEQ assay, TCR CDR3 regions were amplified from genomic DNA by multiplex PCR. Extracted genomic DNA from each cell subset was spread evenly across all wells of several immunoSEQ 96-well plates, with each plate serving as a replicate. For unsorted PBMC, each replicate PCR was loaded with roughly 0.3 ug genomic DNA, equivalent to about 30,000 T cell genomes. Genomic DNA from unsorted PBMC was sequenced over ten immunoSEQ deep assay plates. The purified libraries were quantified using a Qubit 3.0 fluorometer, sized with a Bioanalyzer 2100, and then quantified again using the KAPA Library Quantification kit. Each immunoSEQ 96-well plate was sequenced on its own single-read 150-cycle Illumina NextSeq 550 flow cell. From the authors' description of their analysis: The immunoSEQ output contained only junctional sequences without quality scores, so filtering could not match that applied to full-length reads. Sequences were annotated with PyIR, a Python wrapper for IgBLAST v1.9, and V/J genes and CDR3 were assigned using IMGT germline references. Reads were removed for weak V/J assignments (E-value above 1e-6), missing CDR3, stop codons, out-of-frame junctions, or ambiguous translated residues. A V3J clonotype was defined by an identical inferred V gene, J gene, and CDR3 amino acid sequence. The percentage overlap between two repertoires was calculated by dividing the number of shared unique clonotypes by the size of the smaller repertoire. Repertoire richness was assessed with RTK rarefaction, the Chao1 estimator, and Recon v2.1 estimates of unobserved clonotypes. The clones in this table, taken by TCRdb from immuneACCESS, are in-frame only. Not every clone is retained; where verified, under half of the shortfall comes from an unresolved V gene, and the cause of the rest is unknown. V, J and clone size were drawn from that table, and D and trimming were deduced from the DNA. Counted in this sample were roughly 500,000 clones; 79% of them appeared once. Of the sample, 13% is held by the ten largest clones.

The donors were healthy, HIV-negative adults with no recently reported acute infections or vaccinations. Only Caucasian adults living in Nashville, Tennessee, USA were represented among the donors. For unsorted samples, about 85 million PBMCs were counted and genomic DNA was extracted with the QIAamp DNA Blood Mini kit. Blood was obtained by leukapheresis, after which PBMCs were separated by Ficoll-Histopaque density gradient centrifugation and cryopreserved in liquid nitrogen vapor phase. This clone was seen more than once but under ten times. The specificity of this receptor is unknown. No base quality information exists; no much larger clone differs at one position. The sequence derives from a woman between 40 and 50 years old in good health. Some clones in this sample may be carry-over from other donors' samples. Input material: PBMCs.

This receptor has the CDR3 CACEVKRLFF. The DNA sequence is given as TGTGCCTGCGAGGTTAAAAGGCTGTTTTTT. The V gene is TRBV30 and the J gene is TRBJ2-2, with no reliable assignment of the D segment. V drops 6 bases and J drops 13 bases, leaving 12 bases in between. The CDR3 covers 10 residues, taking in both the cysteine and the phenylalanine. Only CDR3 DNA remains: 30 bases, in frame from the first base. CDR1 and CDR2 were assigned from the germline V gene (reference sequence) as GTSNPN and SVGIG. Reference TRBV30 and TRBJ2-2 genes cover what lies past the CDR3, so the full variable domain is SQTIHQWPATLVQPVGSPLSLECTVEGTSNPNLYWYRQAAGRGLQLLFYSVGIGQISSEVPQNLSASRPQDRQFILSSKKLLLSDSGFYLCACEVKRLFFGEGSRLTVL.